One sample yielded the 19 T cell receptor beta chains listed below, sequenced in a study of T cells in Graves' hyperthyroidism and ophthalmopathy. RNA transcripts gave rise to amplified TCR beta CDR3 regions. First-round RT-PCR with HTBI primers amplified the TCR CDR3 region. TCRdb recomputed calls from the multiplex PCR reads with MiXCR, one row per CDR3 protein. The table has 500,000 to 550,000 distinct CDR3 sequences, about 20% seen once. The material sequenced was blood. The receptor source for this set is a man aged 35 to 55 with Graves' ophthalmopathy.

In its sample, this clonotype was seen many times. The rearrangement links TRBV20-1 to TRBJ2-3, with TRBD2 matching 7 bases. This CDR3 region has 15 residues. V lost 6 bases to trimming and J lost 1 base; unmatched junction nucleotides: 10. CDR1 is DFQATT and CDR2 is SNEGSKA in the germline V gene (reference sequence). The CDR3 loop reads CSAIERSGGTDTQYF. In DNA, the CDR3 is TGCAGTGCCATAGAGAGGAGCGGGGGCACAGATACGCAGTATTTT.

V is TRBV2 and J is TRBJ1-6, with a tentative D call TRBD1 (5 bases). Germline V gene data show CDR1 as SNHLY and CDR2 as FYNNEI. The CDR3 is made up of 17 amino acids. V was pared by 3 bases and J by 0 bases, with 12 bases between. CDR3 coding DNA: TGTGCCAGCAGTGATCCGGCAGGGAGCTCCTATAATTCACCCCTCCACTTT. This translates into CASSDPAGSSYNSPLHF. The variable domain in full, with the rest retrieved from reference TRBV2 and TRBJ1-6, is EPEVTQTPSHQVTQMGQEVILRCVPISNHLYFYWYRQILGQKVEFLVSFYNNEISEKSEIFDDQFSVERPDGSNFTLKIRSTKLEDSAMYFCASSDPAGSSYNSPLHFGNGTRLTVT.

This clonotype was seen only a few times. The chain combines TRBV6-2 or TRBV6-3 with TRBJ2-7; TRBD2 matches at 10 bases. This CDR3 has 15 amino acids. The V segment lost 2 bases and the J segment 2 bases; nucleotides outside the gene matches: 3. Germline lookup yields CDR1 MNHEY and CDR2 SVGEGT. The DNA for the CDR3 is TGTGCCAGCAGTTACCCTAGCGGGAGAGCCTACGAGCAGTACTTC. Residues: CASSYPSGRAYEQYF.

This clonotype has a handful of counts. The chain uses TRBV27 and TRBJ1-2, with TRBD1 matching over 7 bases. V lost 2 bases and J lost 4; bases outside the gene matches: 4. Germline V gene data show CDR1 as MNHEY and CDR2 as SMNVEV (reference sequence). This CDR3 comprises 14 residues. The CDR3 nucleotides read TGTGCCAGCAGTTTACAGGGGGAGCGCTATGGCTACACCTTC. Its translation: CASSLQGERYGYTF.

This clonotype appeared a few times. This chain uses TRBV19 with TRBJ2-1, with 11 bases matching TRBD2. The CDR3 consists of 20 residues. Per the germline V gene, CDR1 is LNHDA and CDR2 is SQIVND (reference sequence). V shed 0 bases, J shed 7 bases, and the junction held 17 bases outside the gene matches. CDR3 loop: CASSIEDRGSASGRRNEQFF. For the CDR3, the DNA is TGTGCCAGTAGTATAGAAGACAGGGGATCCGCTAGCGGGAGGAGGAATGAGCAGTTCTTC.

The chain carries TRBV29-1 and TRBJ1-3, with a possible D match to TRBD1 (5 bases). Germline CDR1 is SQVTM and CDR2 is ANQGSEA. The CDR3 runs 12 residues. V was trimmed by 8 bases and J by 3 bases, leaving 11 bases between them. CDR3 loop: CSIGGFGNTIYF. In nucleotides, the CDR3 is TGCAGCATTGGGGGATTTGGAAACACCATATATTTT.

There are many counts of this clonotype. The DNA of the CDR3 is TGTGCCAGCAGTCATCCCCGGACTAGCGGGGGAAATGAGCAGTTCTTC. This encodes CASSHPRTSGGNEQFF. This rearrangement joins TRBV6-1 to TRBJ2-1; 13 bases fit TRBD2. This CDR3 contains 16 residues. The germline V gene has CDR1 MNHNS and CDR2 SASEGT. The V and J ends lost 5 bases and 7 bases, in that order; junction bases with no gene match: 8.

The chain is built from TRBV20-1 and TRBJ2-7; 8 bases are a match to TRBD2. V was clipped by 2 bases and J by 4 bases; unmatched bases: 7. This CDR3 has 14 amino acids. Germline CDR1 is DFQATT and CDR2 is SNEGSKA (reference sequence). The chain's CDR3 is CSARSTSGPYEQYF. Here the CDR3 DNA reads TGCAGTGCTAGAAGCACTAGCGGACCATACGAGCAGTACTTC.

V usage is TRBV15 and J usage is TRBJ2-3; TRBD1 might be the D (7 bases). Trimming removed 3 bases at V and 4 bases at J, with 20 bases between. This CDR3 comprises 17 residues. The germline CDR1 and CDR2 sequences are LNHNV and YYDKDF (reference sequence). Here the CDR3 DNA reads TGTGCCACCAGCAGGACCTACGGAGGGGGCATGGCAGATACGCAGTATTTT. This gives the protein CATSRTYGGGMADTQYF.

This clonotype showed up many times. The chain recombines TRBV6-1 with TRBJ1-5; 7 bases fit TRBD1. Germline loops: CDR1 MNHNS, CDR2 SASEGT. The junction had 13 bases not matched to a gene; V was cut back by 8 bases and J by 6 bases. The CDR3 extends over 15 amino acids. The CDR3 reads CASASGGTDGQPQHF. The CDR3 nucleotides are TGTGCCAGCGCCTCGGGTGGGACAGATGGTCAGCCCCAGCATTTT.

The chain couples TRBV7-3 to TRBJ2-1, with 8 bases aligning to TRBD2. Germline V gene sequence: CDR1 SGHTA, CDR2 FQGTGA. After removal of 1 base from V and 8 bases from J, the junction contained 4 bases not matched to a gene. This CDR3 has 14 amino acids. DNA of the CDR3: TGTGCCAGCAGCTTAAATCCGGGAGGGTATGAGCAGTTCTTC. Amino acid sequence: CASSLNPGGYEQFF.

This clonotype was seen repeatedly, ten times or more. The CDR3 coding sequence is TGTGCCAGCAGTTTTCCAAACAGTGAGCAGTACTTC. Protein sequence: CASSFPNSEQYF. V is TRBV28 and J is TRBJ2-7; unclear D gene. The CDR3 spans 12 residues. V was trimmed by 3 bases and J by 7 bases, leaving 10 bases between them. Germline V gene lookup returns CDR1 MDHEN and CDR2 SYDVKM.

V and J are TRBV3-1 and TRBJ1-1; unclear D gene. Germline CDR1 reads LGHDT; CDR2 reads YNNKEL (reference sequence). The CDR3 runs to 15 residues. Trimming pared 0 bases from V and 2 bases from J, leaving 10 bases between. Written as DNA, the CDR3 is TGTGCCAGCAGCCAAGATATTCAGCGAAACACTGAAGCTTTCTTT. This gives the protein CASSQDIQRNTEAFF.

V and J are TRBV7-2 and TRBJ2-5; 9 nucleotides match TRBD2. The V and J ends lost 2 bases and 4 bases, in that order; junction bases with no gene match: 8. CDR3 length: 16 amino acids. Germline V gene sequence: CDR1 SGHTA, CDR2 FQGNSA. In nucleotides, the CDR3 is TGTGCCAGCAGCTTAAGGGGACTAGCAATCGCAGAGACCCAGTACTTC. It is translated as CASSLRGLAIAETQYF. Full variable domain (outside the CDR3, taken from reference TRBV7-2 and TRBJ2-5): GAGVSQSPSNKVTEKGKDVELRCDPISGHTALYWYRQSLGQGLEFLIYFQGNSAPDKSGLPSDRFSAERTGGSVSTLTIQRTQQEDSAVYLCASSLRGLAIAETQYFGPGTRLLVL.

This clonotype occurred a few times. V is TRBV12-3 or TRBV12-4 and J is TRBJ1-5; 7 nucleotides align to TRBD1. The CDR3 has 15 residues. V dropped 3 bases and J dropped 6; count of bases not matched to a gene: 8. The CDR3 protein is CASSFRTGEGQPQHF. The CDR3 region has the DNA TGTGCCAGCAGTTTTCGAACAGGGGAGGGTCAGCCCCAGCATTTT.

The chain employs TRBV11-2 and TRBJ2-5; 16 bases line up with TRBD2. The germline V gene encodes CDR1 SGHAT and CDR2 FQNNGV. Trimming cost V 8 bases and J 5 bases; bases outside gene matches: 23. This CDR3 is built from 21 residues. The CDR3 sequence: CASGYPPTGTSGRGWGETQYF. The CDR3 DNA reads TGTGCCAGCGGATACCCCCCTACCGGGACTAGCGGGAGGGGCTGGGGGGAGACCCAGTACTTC.

This clonotype was seen only a few times. The genes are TRBV5-1 and TRBJ1-2, with 10 bases matching TRBD1. Trimming at V came to 5 bases and at J to 4 bases, leaving 11 bases not matched to a gene. The CDR3 totals 16 residues. The germline V gene encodes CDR1 SGHRS and CDR2 YFSETQ. In DNA form, the CDR3 reads TGCGCCAGCAGAAGCCCGATGACAGGGGGCTCCTATGGCTACACCTTC. This encodes CASRSPMTGGSYGYTF. The whole variable domain, remainder taken from reference TRBV5-1 and TRBJ1-2, is KAGVTQTPRYLIKTRGQQVTLSCSPISGHRSVSWYQQTPGQGLQFLFEYFSETQRNKGNFPGRFSGRQFSNSRSEMNVSTLELGDSALYLCASRSPMTGGSYGYTFGSGTRLTVV.

This clonotype was observed at least ten times. The chain is built from TRBV12-3 or TRBV12-4 and TRBJ1-2; 8 bases are a match to TRBD1. The CDR3 is made up of 15 amino acids. Trimming cost V 3 bases and J 4 bases; bases outside gene matches: 7. The CDR3 DNA reads TGTGCCAGCAGTTTCTACAGGGGGACAGGCTATGGCTACACCTTC. It specifies CASSFYRGTGYGYTF.

Many counts were recorded for this clonotype. The V and J genes are TRBV3-1 and TRBJ2-3; no reliable D call. CDR1 and CDR2 from the germline V gene are LGHDT and YNNKEL (reference sequence). The CDR3 consists of 15 residues. V dropped 6 bases and J dropped 5 bases, with 18 bases sitting between them. CDR3 DNA sequence: TGTGCCAGCAGTCAATCGCCCGTGCGAGGAGATACGCAGTATTTT. As protein: CASSQSPVRGDTQYF.